The sequence of this T cell receptor (beta chain) was determined in a study of blood T cell repertoires in COVID-19. The CDR3 runs to 17 residues. CDR1 and CDR2 (germline): LGHNA, YSLEER. With 0 bases clipped from V and 8 bases from J, the junction kept 9 bases outside the gene matches. This clone was observed a handful of times. The method was immunoSEQ multiplex PCR; TCRdb's version includes in-frame clones alone and lacks a portion of them. There are fewer than 250,000 clones in the sample; 65% to 90% occur only once, and approximately 7% lies in the top ten. The TCR originated in a woman aged 45 to 65 with acute or convalescent COVID-19. Sequenced input: peripheral blood. The chain uses TRBV4-3 and TRBJ1-4; TRBD1 matches at 10 bases. CDR3 DNA sequence: TGCGCCAGCAGCCAAGATGTTGGGGACAGGGGAGGCGAAAAACTGTTTTTT. Amino acid sequence: CASSQDVGDRGGEKLFF.